This TCR beta chain came from a study of cytomegalovirus exposure and HLA in healthy donors. General observations from the study: First-cohort TCR clusters tended to co-occur in the approximately 120 validation repertoires, a later analysis found. Many donors shared some public TCRs, even though most TCR sequences were rare.

Profiled with immunoSEQ multiplex PCR; TCRdb holds only in-frame clones, not every one. Of roughly 56,000 clones in the sample, approximately 94% are singletons; the top ten hold roughly 1.1%. About this clone itself: Its antigen is currently unknown.

The donors were in the approximately 120-subject validation cohort; that cohort was separate from the roughly 700-subject first cohort. With 6 bases removed from V and 5 bases from J, the gap between germline ends came to 16 bases. This CDR3 has 14 residues. CDR1 and CDR2 from the germline V gene are MNHEY and SMNVEV (reference sequence). This receptor was identified in a young man in good health and CMV-seronegative. The sequencing input was PBMCs. This chain connects TRBV27 to TRBJ1-2; the D is unclear. DNA for the CDR3: TGTGCCAGCAGCTCCCTCGGGGTATGGTATGGCTACACCTTC. Its protein product is CASSSLGVWYGYTF.